Listed here is a single T cell receptor beta chain. Its target is unknown. Sequencing used immunoSEQ multiplex PCR; TCRdb keeps in-frame clones, though not all of them. Here the sample spans approximately 710,000 clones, 80% to 95% being singletons. The data stem from a study of shared clonotypes between healthy human individuals. The germline V gene has CDR1 SGDLS and CDR2 YYNGEE. This CDR3 is 14 amino acids long. V lost 4 bases and J 3 bases, leaving 11 bases between the germline ends. Overall study results and limits: Expectations were that clonotype sharing among donors would be affected by sequencing depth. Sharing across four donors was seen in 4% to 6.5% of naive CD4 clonotypes.

The receptor was isolated from a man between 18 and 35 years old in good health. Some clones in this sample may be carry-over from other donors' samples. What was sequenced was memory CD8+ T cells from PBMCs. Subset: CD45RO+ cells pooled with CCR7-negative TemRA cells. This chain connects TRBV9 to TRBJ1-5; weak D call: TRBD1 (6 bases). CDR3 protein: CASSPGDNNQPQHF. DNA for the CDR3: TGTGCCAGCAGCCCAGGGGACAACAATCAGCCCCAGCATTTT.